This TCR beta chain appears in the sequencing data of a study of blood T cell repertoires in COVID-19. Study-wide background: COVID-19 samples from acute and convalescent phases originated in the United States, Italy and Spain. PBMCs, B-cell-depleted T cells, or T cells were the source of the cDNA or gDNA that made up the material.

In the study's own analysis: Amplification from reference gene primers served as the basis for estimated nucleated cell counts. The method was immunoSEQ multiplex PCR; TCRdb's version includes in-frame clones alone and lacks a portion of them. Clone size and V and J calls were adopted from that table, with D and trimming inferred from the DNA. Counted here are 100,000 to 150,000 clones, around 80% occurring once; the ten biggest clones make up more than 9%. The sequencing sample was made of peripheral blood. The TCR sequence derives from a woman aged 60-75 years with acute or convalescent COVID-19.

The CDR3 protein is CASSLDTTGVSGNTIYF. DNA of the CDR3: TGTGCCAGCAGCTTAGACACTACAGGGGTATCTGGAAACACCATATATTTT. The rearrangement links TRBV11-2 to TRBJ1-3; 7 nucleotides match TRBD1. The J segment lost 1 base and the V segment lost 0 bases, leaving 6 bases of the junction unmatched. CDR3 size: 17 residues. The V gene's germline CDR1 is SGHAT and CDR2 FQNNGV.